The TCR beta chain under discussion was sequenced for a study of cytomegalovirus exposure and HLA in healthy donors. Study results and caveats: In vitro, a few CMV-associated chains proved specific for CMV antigens.

The CDR3 runs to 13 residues. Germline V lookup: CDR1 MGHDK, CDR2 SYGVNS. Trimming left V 1 base short and J 4 bases short, with 7 bases between. Worth noting for this clone: What it binds is unknown.

The PCR contained 60 Vbeta and 13 Jbeta primers. Sequencing was performed with immunoSEQ multiplex PCR; in TCRdb, only in-frame clones are kept and a portion is missing. In the table there are around 120,000 clones, 75% to 90% of which are singletons. The J gene is TRBJ1-1, the V gene TRBV25-1; D is uncertain. Sequenced: PBMCs. The clonotype was recovered from a man younger than 40 in good health and CMV-seronegative. DNA of the CDR3: TGTGCCAGCAGTGAATCAGGAAGCACTGAAGCTTTCTTT. This translates into CASSESGSTEAFF.